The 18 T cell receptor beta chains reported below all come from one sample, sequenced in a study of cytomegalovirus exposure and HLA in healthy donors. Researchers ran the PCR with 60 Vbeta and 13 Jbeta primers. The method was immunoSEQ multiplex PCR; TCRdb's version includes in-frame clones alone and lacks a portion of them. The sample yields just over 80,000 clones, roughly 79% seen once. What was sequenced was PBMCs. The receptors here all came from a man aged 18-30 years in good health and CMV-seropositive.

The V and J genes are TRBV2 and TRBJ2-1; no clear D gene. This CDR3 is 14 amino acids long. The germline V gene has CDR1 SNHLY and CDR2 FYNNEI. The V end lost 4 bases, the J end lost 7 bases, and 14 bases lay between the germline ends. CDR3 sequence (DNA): TGTGCCAGCAGTGTATATTATGATGCGAATGAGCAGTTCTTC. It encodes CASSVYYDANEQFF.

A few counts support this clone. CDR3 coding DNA: TGTGCCAGCAGCTTAGACCACTACGAGCAGTACTTC. Its translation: CASSLDHYEQYF. V gene TRBV11-2 combines with J gene TRBJ2-7; D is undetermined. Germline V gene sequence: CDR1 SGHAT, CDR2 FQNNGV. There are 12 residues in the CDR3. Trimming removed 0 bases from V and 3 bases from J, with 3 bases in between.

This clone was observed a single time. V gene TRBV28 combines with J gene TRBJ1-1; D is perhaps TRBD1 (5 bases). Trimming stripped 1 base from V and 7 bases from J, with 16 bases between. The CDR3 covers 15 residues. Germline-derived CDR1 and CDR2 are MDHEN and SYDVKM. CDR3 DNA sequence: TGTGCCAGCAGTTTATCGCTTTTGTTGACAGATGAAGCTTTCTTT. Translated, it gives CASSLSLLLTDEAFF.

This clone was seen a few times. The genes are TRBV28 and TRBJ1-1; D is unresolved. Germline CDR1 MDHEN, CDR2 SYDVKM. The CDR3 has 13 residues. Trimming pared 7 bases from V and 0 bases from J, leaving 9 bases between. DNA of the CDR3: TGTGCCAGCACCAACAGTCTGAACACTGAAGCTTTCTTT. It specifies CASTNSLNTEAFF.

This CDR3 is CASSLQQGHSYEQYF. The CDR3 nucleotides are TGCGCCAGCAGCTTGCAACAGGGCCACTCCTACGAGCAGTACTTC. The chain recombines TRBV5-1 with TRBJ2-7; D possibly corresponds to TRBD1 (6 bases). The CDR3 extends over 15 amino acids. Trimming cost V 1 base and J 0 bases, with 11 bases left between them. Germline CDR1 SGHRS, CDR2 YFSETQ.

In DNA form, the CDR3 reads TGTGCCAGCAGCACCACTAGCGGGAGACCCGGAGAGCAGTTCTTC. Protein: CASSTTSGRPGEQFF. The chain employs TRBV7-2 and TRBJ2-1, with 11 bases that match TRBD2. The CDR3 runs 15 residues. Germline V CDR1 and CDR2: SGHTA, FQGNSA. With V trimmed by 5 bases and J by 10 bases, 10 bases remained unmatched.

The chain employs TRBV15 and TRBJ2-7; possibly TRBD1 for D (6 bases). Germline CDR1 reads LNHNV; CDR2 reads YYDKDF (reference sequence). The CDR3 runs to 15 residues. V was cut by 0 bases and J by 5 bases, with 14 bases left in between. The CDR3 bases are TGTGCCACCAGCAGAGAGGCAGGGGTGGTCAACGAGCAGTACTTC. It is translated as CATSREAGVVNEQYF.

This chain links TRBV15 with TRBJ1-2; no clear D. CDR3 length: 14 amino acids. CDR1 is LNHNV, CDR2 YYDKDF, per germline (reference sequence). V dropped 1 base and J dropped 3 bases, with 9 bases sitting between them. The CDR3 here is CATSRGEEDYGYTF. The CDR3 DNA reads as TGTGCCACCAGCAGAGGAGAGGAAGACTATGGCTACACCTTC.

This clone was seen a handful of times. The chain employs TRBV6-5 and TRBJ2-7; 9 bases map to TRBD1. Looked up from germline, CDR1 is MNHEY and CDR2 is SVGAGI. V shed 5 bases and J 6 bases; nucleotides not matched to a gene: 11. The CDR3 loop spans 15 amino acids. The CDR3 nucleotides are TGTGCCAGCAGTAAACAGGGACAGGGTTTTGGCGAGCAGTACTTC. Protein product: CASSKQGQGFGEQYF.

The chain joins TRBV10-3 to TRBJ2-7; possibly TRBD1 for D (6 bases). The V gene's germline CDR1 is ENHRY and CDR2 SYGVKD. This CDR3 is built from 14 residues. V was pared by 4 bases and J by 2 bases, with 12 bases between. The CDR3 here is CAISGRDTPYEQYF. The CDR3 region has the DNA TGTGCCATCAGTGGTCGGGACACACCCTACGAGCAGTACTTC.

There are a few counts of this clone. CDR3 coding DNA: TGTGCCAGCAGTCCCACCGGGGGTGGAGATGGCTACACCTTC. Its protein is CASSPTGGGDGYTF. The rearrangement uses TRBV27 and TRBJ1-2, with TRBD1 as a possible D gene (5 bases). The CDR3 has 14 amino acids. V was cut by 5 bases and J by 6 bases, with 16 bases left in between. Germline V gene data show CDR1 as MNHEY and CDR2 as SMNVEV (reference sequence).

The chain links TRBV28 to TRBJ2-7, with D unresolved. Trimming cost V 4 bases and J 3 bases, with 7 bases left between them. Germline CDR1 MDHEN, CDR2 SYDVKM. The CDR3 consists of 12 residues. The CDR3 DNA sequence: TGTGCCAGCAGTTCGAATAGCTACGAGCAGTACTTC. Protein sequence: CASSSNSYEQYF.

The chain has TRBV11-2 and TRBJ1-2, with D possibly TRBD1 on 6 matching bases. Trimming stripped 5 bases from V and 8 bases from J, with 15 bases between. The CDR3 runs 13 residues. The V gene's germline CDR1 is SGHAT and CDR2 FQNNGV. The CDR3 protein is CASSLEGTSGYTF. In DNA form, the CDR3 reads TGTGCCAGCAGCCTCGAAGGGACATCAGGCTACACCTTC.

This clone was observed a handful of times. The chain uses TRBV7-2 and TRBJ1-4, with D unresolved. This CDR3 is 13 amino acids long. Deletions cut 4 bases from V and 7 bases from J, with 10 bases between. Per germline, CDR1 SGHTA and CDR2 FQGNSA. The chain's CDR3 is CASSYGGSEKLFF. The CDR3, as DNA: TGTGCCAGCAGCTACGGCGGGAGTGAAAAACTGTTTTTT.

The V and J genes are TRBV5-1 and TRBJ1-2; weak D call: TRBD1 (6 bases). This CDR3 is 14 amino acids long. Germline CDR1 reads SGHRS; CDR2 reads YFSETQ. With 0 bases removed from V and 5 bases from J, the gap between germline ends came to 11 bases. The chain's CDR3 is CASSLAEGGYGYTF. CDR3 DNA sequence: TGCGCCAGCAGCTTGGCCGAAGGGGGTTATGGCTACACCTTC.

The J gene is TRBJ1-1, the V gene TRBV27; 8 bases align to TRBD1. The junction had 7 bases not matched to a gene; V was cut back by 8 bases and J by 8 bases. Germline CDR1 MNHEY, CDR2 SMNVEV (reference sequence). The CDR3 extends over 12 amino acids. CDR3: CASSSGDREAFF. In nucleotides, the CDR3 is TGTGCCAGCTCCAGCGGGGACAGGGAAGCTTTCTTT.

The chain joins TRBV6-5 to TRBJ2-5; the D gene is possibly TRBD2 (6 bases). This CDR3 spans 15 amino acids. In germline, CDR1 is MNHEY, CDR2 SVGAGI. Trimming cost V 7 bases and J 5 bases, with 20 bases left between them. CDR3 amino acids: CASNPLTSSGETQYF. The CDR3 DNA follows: TGTGCCAGCAACCCTTTGACTAGTTCGGGGGAGACCCAGTACTTC.

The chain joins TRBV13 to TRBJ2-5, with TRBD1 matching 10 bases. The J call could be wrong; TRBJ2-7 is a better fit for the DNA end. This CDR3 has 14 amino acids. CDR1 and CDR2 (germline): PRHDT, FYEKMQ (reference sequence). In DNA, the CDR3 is TGTGCCAGCAGCCCTAGGGGGACAGGGGACGAGCAGTACTTC. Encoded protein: CASSPRGTGDEQYF.